Each of the 9 T cell receptor beta chains below was sequenced from the same sample in a study of blood T cell repertoires in COVID-19. TCRdb's copy holds only in-frame clones and misses some; the assay was immunoSEQ multiplex PCR. The sample lists 270,000 or so clones, around 85% occurring once. Sequencing was performed on peripheral blood. The receptors stem from a woman in her twenties or thirties with COVID-19, enrolled during active disease.

The V and J genes are TRBV4-1 and TRBJ2-7; 7 bases agree with TRBD2. The ends lost 1 base at V and 1 base at J; junction bases unmatched: 7. Germline CDR1 and CDR2: MGHRA and YSYEKL. This CDR3 is built from 16 residues. CDR3 region: CASSQVGGTASYEQYF. The CDR3 coding sequence is TGCGCCAGCAGCCAAGTCGGGGGGACCGCGTCCTACGAGCAGTACTTC.

In this sample, this clone turned up once. V gene TRBV7-9 combines with J gene TRBJ1-2, with 8 nucleotides matching TRBD1. Germline values: CDR1 SEHNR, CDR2 FQNEAQ (reference sequence). J was trimmed by 5 bases and V by 5 bases; bases with no gene match: 13. The CDR3 contains 16 residues. The chain's CDR3 is CASSPQGGGLVYGYTF. The CDR3 nucleotides are TGTGCCAGCAGCCCACAGGGGGGGGGCCTGGTGTATGGCTACACCTTC.

The gene calls are TRBV11-2 and TRBJ2-6, with 7 nucleotides matching TRBD2. V gave up 4 bases and J gave up 2 bases; unmatched junction bases: 11. Germline values: CDR1 SGHAT, CDR2 FQNNGV. The CDR3 covers 18 residues. CDR3 sequence: CASSSPRAGVTGANVLTF. The CDR3 bases are TGTGCCAGCAGCTCCCCCAGGGCGGGGGTAACTGGGGCCAACGTCCTGACTTTC. The full variable domain, with the rest looked up from reference TRBV11-2 and TRBJ2-6, is EAGVAQSPRYKIIEKRQSVAFWCNPISGHATLYWYQQILGQGPKLLIQFQNNGVVDDSQLPKDRFSAERLKGVDSTLKIQPAKLEDSAVYLCASSSPRAGVTGANVLTFGAGSRLTVL.

The V call is TRBV10-2, the J call TRBJ1-5; the D gene is possibly TRBD1 (5 bases). V lost 3 bases and J 7 bases, leaving 10 bases between the germline ends. The CDR3 is made up of 13 amino acids. Germline values: CDR1 WSHSY, CDR2 SAAADI. The CDR3 reads CASSDPGGQPQHF. The CDR3 nucleotides are TGCGCCAGCAGTGATCCGGGGGGGCAGCCCCAGCATTTT.

The gene calls are TRBV21-1 and TRBJ1-2. TRBV21-1 is shown as a pseudogene. This CDR3 spans 11 amino acids. CDR3 in DNA: TGTGCCAGCAGCAACGACTTTGGCTACACCTTC. This codes for CASSNDFGYTF.

The rearrangement uses TRBV7-9 and TRBJ1-2, with D unclear. The V end lost 3 bases, the J end lost 2 bases, and 7 bases lay between the germline ends. The CDR3 length is 13 residues. CDR1 is SEHNR, CDR2 FQNEAQ, per germline (reference sequence). Here the CDR3 DNA reads TGTGCCAGCAGCTTGAGTCGGAACTATGGCTACACCTTC. This sequence encodes CASSLSRNYGYTF.

The chain combines TRBV5-4 with TRBJ1-2; 9 nucleotides agree with TRBD1. Germline V gene data show CDR1 as SGHNT and CDR2 as YYREEE (reference sequence). CDR3 size: 15 residues. The J segment lost 5 bases and the V segment lost 2 bases, leaving 7 bases of the junction unmatched. CDR3 sequence: CASSFRDRDSYGYTF. The CDR3 nucleotides are TGTGCCAGCAGCTTCCGGGACAGGGATTCGTATGGCTACACCTTC.

The V call is TRBV5-4, the J call TRBJ1-4; 11 bases map to TRBD1. Germline V gene sequence: CDR1 SGHNT, CDR2 YYREEE (reference sequence). This CDR3 spans 14 amino acids. V lost 4 bases to trimming and J lost 8 bases; unmatched junction nucleotides: 4. The CDR3 nucleotides read TGTGCCAGCAGCCAGGGACAGGGGGGGGAAAAACTGTTTTTT. Protein: CASSQGQGGEKLFF.

V usage is TRBV5-1 and J usage is TRBJ2-2; 8 nucleotides align to TRBD1. CDR3 size: 15 residues. The germline CDR1 and CDR2 sequences are SGHRS and YFSETQ. The J segment lost 4 bases and the V segment lost 4 bases, leaving 6 bases of the junction unmatched. This CDR3 reads CASSPRQGRTGELFF. In DNA form, the CDR3 reads TGCGCCAGCAGCCCGCGACAGGGGCGCACCGGGGAGCTGTTTTTT. Filled out from reference TRBV5-1 and TRBJ2-2, the complete variable domain reads KAGVTQTPRYLIKTRGQQVTLSCSPISGHRSVSWYQQTPGQGLQFLFEYFSETQRNKGNFPGRFSGRQFSNSRSEMNVSTLELGDSALYLCASSPRQGRTGELFFGEGSRLTVL.